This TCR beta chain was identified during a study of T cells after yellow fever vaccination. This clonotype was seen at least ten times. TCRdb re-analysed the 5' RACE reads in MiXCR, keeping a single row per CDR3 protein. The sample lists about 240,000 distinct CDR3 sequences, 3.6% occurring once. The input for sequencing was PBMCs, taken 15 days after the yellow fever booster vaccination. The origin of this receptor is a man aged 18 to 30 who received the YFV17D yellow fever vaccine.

CDR3 in amino acids: CATSRGVAKNIQYF. CDR3 sequence (DNA): TGTGCCACCAGCAGAGGGGTAGCCAAAAACATTCAGTACTTC. The J gene is TRBJ2-4, the V gene TRBV15; D ambiguous. Per the germline V gene, CDR1 is LNHNV and CDR2 is YYDKDF (reference sequence). CDR3 length: 14 residues. V gave up 1 base and J gave up 0 bases, with 4 bases separating them.